This TCR beta chain was found in a study of cytomegalovirus exposure and HLA in healthy donors. The study ran its PCR with 60 Vbeta and 13 Jbeta primers. Authors' analysis steps: About 10 million shared chains were among the approximately 87 million unique TCR beta chains that a later analysis counted. Assay: immunoSEQ multiplex PCR; the TCRdb copy retains only in-frame clones and omits some. That table furnishes V, J and clone size, whereas the DNA furnished D and trimming. The table includes about 140,000 clones, 80% detected once. General study results and limits: Earlier analysis looked at TCR beta V segments, and most were productive about 90% or about 30% of the time. A later analysis reportedly found that, within productive TCRs, an Asian-associated ancestry cluster had fewer N-insertions than the mean observed across the roughly 630 donors.

The CDR3 spans 15 residues. Looked up from germline, CDR1 is SGDLS and CDR2 is YYNGEE. Trimming took 0 bases from V and 2 from J, leaving 9 bases between them. To note about this clone: The antigen is not known.

This TCR came from a man between 40 and 49 years old in good health and CMV-seronegative. The V and J genes are TRBV9 and TRBJ2-4, with TRBD2 as a possible D gene (6 bases). Specimen: PBMCs. CDR3 region: CASSVGGVPKNIQYF. In nucleotides, the CDR3 is TGTGCCAGCAGCGTAGGCGGGGTCCCCAAAAACATTCAGTACTTC. Complete variable domain (other parts from reference TRBV9 and TRBJ2-4): DSGVTQTPKHLITATGQRVTLRCSPRSGDLSVYWYQQSLDQGLQFLIQYYNGEERAKGNILERFSAQQFPDLHSELNLSSLELGDSALYFCASSVGGVPKNIQYFGAGTRLSVL.